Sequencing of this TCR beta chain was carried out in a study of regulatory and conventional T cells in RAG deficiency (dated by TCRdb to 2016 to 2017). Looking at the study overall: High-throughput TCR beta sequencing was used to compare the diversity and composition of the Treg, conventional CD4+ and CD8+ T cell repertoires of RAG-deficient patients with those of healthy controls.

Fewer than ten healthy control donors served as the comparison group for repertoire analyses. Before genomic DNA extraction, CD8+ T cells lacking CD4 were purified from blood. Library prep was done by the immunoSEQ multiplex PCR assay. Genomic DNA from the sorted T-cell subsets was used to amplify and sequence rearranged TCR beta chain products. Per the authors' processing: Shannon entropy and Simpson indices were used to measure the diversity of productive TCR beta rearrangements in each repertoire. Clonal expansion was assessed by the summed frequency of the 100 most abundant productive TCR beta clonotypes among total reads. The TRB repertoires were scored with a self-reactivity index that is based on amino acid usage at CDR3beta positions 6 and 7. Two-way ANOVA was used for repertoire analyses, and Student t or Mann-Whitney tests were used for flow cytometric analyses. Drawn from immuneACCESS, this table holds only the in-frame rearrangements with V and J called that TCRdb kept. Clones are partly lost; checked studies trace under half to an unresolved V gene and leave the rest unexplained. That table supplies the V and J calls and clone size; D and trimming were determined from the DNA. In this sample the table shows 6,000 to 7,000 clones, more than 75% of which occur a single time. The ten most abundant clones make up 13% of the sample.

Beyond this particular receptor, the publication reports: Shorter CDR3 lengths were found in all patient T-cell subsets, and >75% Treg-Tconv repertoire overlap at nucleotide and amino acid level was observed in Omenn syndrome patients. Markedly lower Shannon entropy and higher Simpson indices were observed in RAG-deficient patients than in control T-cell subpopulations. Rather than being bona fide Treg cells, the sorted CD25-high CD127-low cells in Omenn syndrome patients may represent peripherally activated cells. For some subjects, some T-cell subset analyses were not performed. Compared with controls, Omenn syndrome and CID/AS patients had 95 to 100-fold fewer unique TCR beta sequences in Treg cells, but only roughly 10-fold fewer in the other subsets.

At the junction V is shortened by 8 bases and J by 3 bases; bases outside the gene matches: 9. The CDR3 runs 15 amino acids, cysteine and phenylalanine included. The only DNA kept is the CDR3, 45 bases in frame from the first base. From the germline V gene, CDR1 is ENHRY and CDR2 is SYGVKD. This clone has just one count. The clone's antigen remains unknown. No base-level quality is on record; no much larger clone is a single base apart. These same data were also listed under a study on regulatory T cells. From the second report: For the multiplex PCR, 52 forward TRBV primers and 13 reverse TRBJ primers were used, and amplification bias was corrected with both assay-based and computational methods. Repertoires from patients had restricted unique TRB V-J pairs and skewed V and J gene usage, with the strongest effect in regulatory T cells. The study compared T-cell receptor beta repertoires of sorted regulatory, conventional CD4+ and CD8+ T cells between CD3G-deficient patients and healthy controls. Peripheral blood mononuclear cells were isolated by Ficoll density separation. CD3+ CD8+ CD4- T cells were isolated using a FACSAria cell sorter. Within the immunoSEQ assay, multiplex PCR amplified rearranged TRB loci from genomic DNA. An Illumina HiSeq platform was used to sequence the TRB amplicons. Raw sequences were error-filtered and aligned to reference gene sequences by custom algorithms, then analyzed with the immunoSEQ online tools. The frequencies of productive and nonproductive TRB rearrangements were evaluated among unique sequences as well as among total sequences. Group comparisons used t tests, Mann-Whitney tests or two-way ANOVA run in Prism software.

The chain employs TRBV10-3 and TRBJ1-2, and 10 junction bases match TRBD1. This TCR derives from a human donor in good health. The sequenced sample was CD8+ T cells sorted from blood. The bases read TGTGCCATCCACGGGACAGGGGACCCCTACTATGGCTACACCTTC. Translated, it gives CAIHGTGDPYYGYTF.